The 31 T cell receptor beta chains listed next were all sequenced from one sample in a study of T cells expressing NK-cell markers. After re-calling the 5' RACE reads, TCRdb lists one entry per CDR3 protein, DNA absent. The sample data list 500,000 or so distinct CDR3 sequences. The sample was blood T cells: a sorted CD56 or NKG2C T cell subset, CD4+ or CD8+ T cells, or bulk PBMC T cells (not recorded which). Source of these receptors: a man aged 18 to 29 in good health.

The J gene is TRBJ2-2, the V gene TRBV28; TCRdb's D call, TRBD2, is unchecked because there is no DNA. The CDR3 has 14 residues. Germline V gives CDR1 MDHEN, CDR2 SYDVKM. The CDR3 region is CASSFQAGSGELFF.

The rearrangement links TRBV27 to TRBJ2-7; there is no DNA to check the TCRdb D call of TRBD2. Germline assignment: CDR1 MNHEY and CDR2 SMNVEV (reference sequence). CDR3 length: 13 amino acids. This CDR3 is CASSLAGGPEQYF.

The chain combines TRBV12-3 or TRBV12-4 with TRBJ1-4. The CDR3 extends over 13 amino acids. CDR3 region: CASTLNLNEKLFF.

V is TRBV6-2 or TRBV6-3 and J is TRBJ1-5; checking the TCRdb D call of TRBD1 is not possible without DNA. Germline CDR1 and CDR2: MNHEY and SVGEGT. CDR3 length: 17 residues. The CDR3 region is CASSFYFGQGRDQPQHF.

The chain recombines TRBV15 with TRBJ2-1; the D call of TRBD2 rests on TCRdb alone, since no DNA is present to check it. Germline-derived CDR1 and CDR2 are LNHNV and YYDKDF (reference sequence). The CDR3 spans 16 residues. This CDR3 reads CATSGVVSAGGIEQFF.

The V and J genes are TRBV12-3 or TRBV12-4 and TRBJ1-2; absent DNA, TCRdb's TRBD1 call cannot be checked. This CDR3 is 13 amino acids long. CDR3 region: CASSPGFLYGYTF.

The gene calls are TRBV7-9 and TRBJ2-1. The CDR3 loop spans 16 amino acids. Germline CDR1 reads SEHNR; CDR2 reads FQNEAQ (reference sequence). CDR3 region: CASSLGLTYGDNEQFF. Combining the CDR3 with reference TRBV7-9 and TRBJ2-1 gives the whole variable domain DTGVSQNPRHKITKRGQNVTFRCDPISEHNRLYWYRQTLGQGPEFLTYFQNEAQLEKSRLLSDRFSAERPKGSFSTLEIQRTEQGDSAMYLCASSLGLTYGDNEQFFGPGTRLTVL.

The rearrangement links TRBV12-3 or TRBV12-4 to TRBJ1-1; TCRdb's D call of TRBD1 is untestable without DNA. CDR3 length: 16 residues. The CDR3 sequence is CASRGAGGPWGTEAFF.

This rearrangement joins TRBV6-1 to TRBJ2-5. The CDR3 runs 14 residues. CDR1 MNHNS and CDR2 SASEGT come from the germline V gene. CDR3 sequence: CASSTASPQETQYF.

The V call is TRBV7-6, the J call TRBJ2-7. In germline, CDR1 is SGHVS, CDR2 FNYEAQ. This CDR3 spans 15 amino acids. The CDR3 reads CASSLDEKMSYEQYF.

The chain links TRBV20-1 to TRBJ2-1; TCRdb's D call, TRBD1, is unchecked because there is no DNA. Germline CDR1 and CDR2: DFQATT and SNEGSKA (reference sequence). CDR3 length: 14 residues. CDR3 in amino acids: CSAPVQGAAGGQFF.

CDR3 residues: CASSLDLAGGPHEQYF. V and J are TRBV27 and TRBJ2-7; TCRdb indicates TRBD2, and absent DNA this call remains unverified. The CDR3 length is 16 residues. The germline V gene encodes CDR1 MNHEY and CDR2 SMNVEV (reference sequence).

The chain links TRBV4-3 to TRBJ2-1; TCRdb reports TRBD2, a call that lacks DNA to check it against. The CDR3 is made up of 14 amino acids. Germline V gene sequence: CDR1 LGHNA, CDR2 YSLEER. CDR3: CASSRGLGFNEQFF.

The chain uses TRBV20-1 and TRBJ2-5; the TCRdb D gene call, TRBD1, has no DNA to confirm it. The CDR3 is made up of 13 amino acids. The V gene's germline CDR1 is DFQATT and CDR2 SNEGSKA (reference sequence). The CDR3: CSAPGLVQETQYF.

The J gene is TRBJ2-3, the V gene TRBV29-1. The CDR3 has 11 amino acids. Germline CDR1 SQVTM, CDR2 ANQGSEA. CDR3 loop: CSVVRDHTQYF.

CDR3 region: CASSLGSGRGTDTQYF. The chain couples TRBV7-2 to TRBJ2-3; TCRdb picks TRBD2, but there is no DNA to check that call. CDR3 length: 16 amino acids. CDR1 SGHTA and CDR2 FQGNSA come from the germline V gene.

The chain employs TRBV5-1 and TRBJ2-1; with no DNA, the TCRdb D assignment of TRBD1 cannot be verified. Germline values: CDR1 SGHRS, CDR2 YFSETQ. CDR3 length equals 17 residues. CDR3 region: CASSLLGQGKTYNEQFF. Using reference TRBV5-1 and TRBJ2-1 for the parts outside the CDR3, the full variable domain is KAGVTQTPRYLIKTRGQQVTLSCSPISGHRSVSWYQQTPGQGLQFLFEYFSETQRNKGNFPGRFSGRQFSNSRSEMNVSTLELGDSALYLCASSLLGQGKTYNEQFFGPGTRLTVL.

The chain carries TRBV4-1 and TRBJ1-1; TCRdb names TRBD1, which stays unverified in the absence of DNA. This CDR3 region has 15 residues. CDR1 MGHRA and CDR2 YSYEKL come from the germline V gene. CDR3: CASSQETGVNTEAFF.

This CDR3 reads CASSGGRGLALETQYF. The chain recombines TRBV7-9 with TRBJ2-5; lacking DNA, the TRBD2 call made by TCRdb goes unchecked. Germline CDR1 is SEHNR and CDR2 is FQNEAQ (reference sequence). CDR3 length: 16 amino acids.

J is TRBJ1-2 and V is TRBV10-3; TCRdb indicates TRBD1, and absent DNA this call remains unverified. Germline lookup yields CDR1 ENHRY and CDR2 SYGVKD. CDR3 size: 13 residues. The chain's CDR3 is CAINGQDNYGYTF.

The gene calls are TRBV29-1 and TRBJ2-1; TCRdb indicates TRBD2, and absent DNA this call remains unverified. The V gene's germline CDR1 is SQVTM and CDR2 ANQGSEA. This CDR3 region has 14 residues. The CDR3 sequence: CSVRKRERYNEQFF.

This rearrangement joins TRBV10-3 to TRBJ2-7; TCRdb's D call of TRBD1 is untestable without DNA. In germline, CDR1 is ENHRY, CDR2 SYGVKD. This CDR3 region has 14 residues. CDR3 sequence: CAISGQGGSYEQYF.

The genes are TRBV20-1 and TRBJ1-2; TCRdb outputs TRBD1, but without DNA this stays unchecked. The germline V gene encodes CDR1 DFQATT and CDR2 SNEGSKA (reference sequence). CDR3 length: 14 residues. The CDR3 is CSASLGASNYGYTF.

The genes are TRBV6-2 or TRBV6-3 and TRBJ2-7. Germline lookup yields CDR1 MNHEY and CDR2 SVGEGT. CDR3 length: 15 residues. The CDR3 is CASSYGFAYSYEQYF.

This chain connects TRBV11-2 to TRBJ2-6; absent DNA, TCRdb's TRBD1 call cannot be checked. In germline, CDR1 is SGHAT, CDR2 FQNNGV. The CDR3 runs 20 residues. CDR3: CASSLGRGGRPSSGANVLTF.

The J gene is TRBJ2-2, the V gene TRBV28; TCRdb picks TRBD2, but there is no DNA to check that call. CDR1 and CDR2 from the germline V gene are MDHEN and SYDVKM. This CDR3 contains 16 residues. CDR3: CASTSIDSTITGELFF.

This chain links TRBV5-1 with TRBJ1-4. The CDR3 has 15 amino acids. Germline V CDR1 and CDR2: SGHRS, YFSETQ. CDR3 sequence: CASSSGSALNEKLFF.

The chain links TRBV6-2 or TRBV6-3 to TRBJ2-1; TCRdb reports TRBD1, a call that lacks DNA to check it against. The length of the CDR3 is 13 residues. Germline loops: CDR1 MNHEY, CDR2 SVGEGT. The CDR3 spells CASKQGAYNEQFF.

The J gene is TRBJ2-3, the V gene TRBV7-9; there is no DNA to check the TCRdb D call of TRBD1. Germline V gives CDR1 SEHNR, CDR2 FQNEAQ (reference sequence). The CDR3 spans 15 residues. Here the CDR3 reads CASSFVVGTADTQYF.

This chain connects TRBV2 to TRBJ2-7. Germline CDR1 SNHLY, CDR2 FYNNEI. CDR3 size: 15 residues. The CDR3 sequence: CASSEAPLAGNEQYF.

This chain connects TRBV20-1 to TRBJ1-3; TCRdb gives TRBD1 as the D gene, but with no DNA this cannot be confirmed. The CDR3 is 14 amino acids. Germline CDR1 and CDR2: DFQATT and SNEGSKA (reference sequence). The CDR3 sequence: CSARDVGVGNTIYF.